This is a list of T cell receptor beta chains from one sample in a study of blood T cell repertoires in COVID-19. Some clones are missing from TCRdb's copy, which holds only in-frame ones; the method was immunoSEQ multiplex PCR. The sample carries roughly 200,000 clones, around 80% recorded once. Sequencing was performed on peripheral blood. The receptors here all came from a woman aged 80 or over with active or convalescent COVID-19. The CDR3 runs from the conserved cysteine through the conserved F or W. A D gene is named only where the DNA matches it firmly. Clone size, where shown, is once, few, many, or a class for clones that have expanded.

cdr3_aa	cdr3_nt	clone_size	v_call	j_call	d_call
CASSPLTARNNEQFF	TGTGCCAGCTCACCACTGACAGCCCGTAACAATGAGCAGTTCTTC	.	TRBV18	TRBJ2-1	.
CAWSSGVTEAFF	TGTGCCTGGAGTTCAGGGGTCACTGAAGCTTTCTTT	.	TRBV30	TRBJ1-1	.
CASSLGTGADYEQYF	TGCGCCAGCAGCTTGGGGACAGGGGCCGACTACGAGCAGTACTTC	.	TRBV5-1	TRBJ2-7	TRBD1
CASSVAEGTEAFF	TGTGCCAGCAGCGTAGCGGAGGGTACTGAAGCTTTCTTT	.	TRBV9	TRBJ1-1	.
CASSSSGAPWTQYF	TGTGCCAGCAGCTCTAGCGGGGCCCCTTGGACCCAGTACTTC	once	TRBV7-3	TRBJ2-5	TRBD2
CASSLGQPRSYNEQFF	TGTGCCAGCAGCTTGGGACAGCCGCGCTCCTACAATGAGCAGTTCTTC	.	TRBV5-6	TRBJ2-1	.
CASSQAGSGRFYEQYF	TGTGCCAGCAGCCAAGCTGGTAGCGGGAGGTTTTACGAGCAGTACTTC	.	TRBV4-2	TRBJ2-7	TRBD2
CASRSTYEQYF	TGTGCCAGCAGAAGCACCTACGAGCAGTACTTC	once	TRBV6-5	TRBJ2-7	.
CASRDWTGGGGYTF	TGTGCCAGCAGGGATTGGACAGGGGGTGGAGGCTACACCTTC	.	TRBV2	TRBJ1-2	TRBD1
CASSTSLLETQYF	TGTGCCAGTAGTACTAGCCTCCTAGAGACCCAGTACTTC	.	TRBV19	TRBJ2-5	.
CASRDRAVPYGYTF	TGTGCCAGTAGGGACAGGGCCGTCCCCTATGGCTACACCTTC	.	TRBV19	TRBJ1-2	TRBD1
CSVNPTSVNEQFF	TGCAGCGTGAACCCTACTAGCGTCAATGAGCAGTTCTTC	.	TRBV29-1	TRBJ2-1	TRBD2
CASSVGDSYEQYF	TGTGCCAGCAGCGTAGGGGACAGCTACGAGCAGTACTTC	.	TRBV9	TRBJ2-7	TRBD1
CASSQDSRRGSSTDTQYF	TGCGCCAGCAGCCAAGATAGCCGCAGAGGGTCGAGCACAGATACGCAGTATTTT	.	TRBV4-1	TRBJ2-3	.
CASSLVDRGGYTF	TGTGCCAGCAGCTTAGTGGACAGGGGCGGCTACACCTTC	.	TRBV7-9	TRBJ1-2	TRBD1
CAITNGNTEAFF	TGTGCCATCACGAACGGGAACACTGAAGCTTTCTTT	.	TRBV10-3	TRBJ1-1	.
CASSPRAGGPLNYNEQFF	TGTGCCAGCAGCCCGAGGGCGGGAGGGCCCTTAAACTACAATGAGCAGTTCTTC	once	TRBV7-6	TRBJ2-1	TRBD2
CASSSPGQGDYGYTF	TGTGCCAGCAGTTCCCCAGGACAGGGCGACTATGGCTACACCTTC	.	TRBV6-2/TRBV6-3	TRBJ1-2	TRBD1
CASSATSGSYEQYF	TGTGCCAGCAGCGCGACTAGCGGGAGCTACGAGCAGTACTTC	.	TRBV9	TRBJ2-7	TRBD2
CASRRPGQGYNEQFF	TGTGCCAGCAGGCGACCGGGACAGGGGTACAATGAGCAGTTCTTC	.	TRBV6-5	TRBJ2-1	TRBD1
CSAADRGNEKLFF	TGCAGCGCCGCGGACAGGGGAAATGAAAAACTGTTTTTT	.	TRBV29-1	TRBJ1-4	TRBD1
CAWSVRGEMGNQPQHF	TGTGCCTGGAGTGTACGGGGGGAGATGGGCAATCAGCCCCAGCATTTT	.	TRBV30	TRBJ1-5	.
CASTSNGGAGYTGELFF	TGTGCCAGCACCTCAAACGGGGGGGCCGGGTACACCGGGGAGCTGTTTTTT	.	TRBV7-2	TRBJ2-2	TRBD2
CASSPGGTGGVEQYF	TGTGCCAGCAGCCCAGGTGGGACAGGGGGCGTCGAGCAGTACTTC	.	TRBV9	TRBJ2-7	TRBD1
CASSLARGGSYEQYF	TGCGCCAGCAGCTTGGCGAGGGGAGGCTCCTACGAGCAGTACTTC	.	TRBV5-1	TRBJ2-7	.
CASSHKGRREGVHNEQFF	TGTGCCAGCAGCCATAAAGGGAGGCGGGAGGGAGTACATAATGAGCAGTTCTTC	.	TRBV9	TRBJ2-1	TRBD2
CASSTGYSYEQYF	TGTGCCAGCAGTACAGGGTACTCCTACGAGCAGTACTTC	.	TRBV2	TRBJ2-7	.
CASSLVGQNTEAFF	TGTGCCAGCAGCTTAGTGGGCCAAAACACTGAAGCTTTCTTT	.	TRBV5-4	TRBJ1-1	.
CASSIEGANTEAFF	TGTGCCAGTAGTATAGAGGGGGCGAACACTGAAGCTTTCTTT	.	TRBV19	TRBJ1-1	.
CASSSRRGGVDTQYF	TGCGCCAGCAGCAGTCGGCGGGGGGGCGTAGATACGCAGTATTTT	once	TRBV5-1	TRBJ2-3	TRBD2
CASSEAGERQYF	TGTGCCAGCAGCGAAGCCGGGGAGCGGCAGTACTTC	.	TRBV11-2	TRBJ2-7	.
CASSFRTGRLSYEQYF	TGTGCCAGCAGCTTTAGGACAGGGAGATTATCCTACGAGCAGTACTTC	.	TRBV5-6	TRBJ2-7	TRBD1
CASTPGGPYEQYF	TGTGCCAGTACCCCAGGGGGCCCCTACGAGCAGTACTTC	once	TRBV6-5	TRBJ2-7	TRBD1
CASSVVGSSSEQYF	TGTGCCAGCAGCGTAGTTGGCTCCTCCTCCGAGCAGTACTTC	few	TRBV9	TRBJ2-7	.
CASSPLSGRGNEQFF	TGTGCCAGCTCACCGCTAAGCGGGAGGGGGAATGAGCAGTTCTTC	once	TRBV18	TRBJ2-1	TRBD2
CASSPTGRGRGSTGELFF	TGTGCCAGCAGCCCCACGGGCAGGGGGCGCGGGAGCACCGGGGAGCTGTTTTTT	.	TRBV5-4	TRBJ2-2	.
CASSSTGVAGNTIYF	TGTGCCAGCAGTTCTACAGGTGTGGCTGGAAACACCATATATTTT	.	TRBV6-5	TRBJ1-3	.
CATRTTATNEKLFF	TGTGCCACCAGGACGACAGCAACTAATGAAAAACTGTTTTTT	.	TRBV15	TRBJ1-4	.
CASSSGTGISYEQYF	TGCGCCAGCAGCTCAGGGACAGGGATATCCTACGAGCAGTACTTC	.	TRBV5-1	TRBJ2-7	TRBD1
CASSLERQTTSPLHF	TGTGCCAGCAGCTTAGAGAGACAGACGACCTCACCCCTCCACTTT	.	TRBV7-2	TRBJ1-6	.
CATLGPGLAGVEQYF	TGTGCCACCCTGGGGCCGGGACTAGCGGGAGTCGAGCAGTACTTC	.	TRBV27	TRBJ2-7	TRBD2
CATTSWDTRRSSPLHF	TGTGCCACCACGAGTTGGGACACCCGAAGGAGTTCACCCCTCCACTTT	few	TRBV24-1	TRBJ1-6	.
CASSMTGGQTFF	TGTGCCAGCAGCATGACAGGGGGCCAAACTTTCTTT	.	TRBV28	TRBJ1-1	TRBD1
CSVEALIQETQYF	TGCAGCGTTGAAGCCTTAATACAAGAGACCCAGTACTTC	.	TRBV29-1	TRBJ2-5	.
CASSGQTYNSPLHF	TGTGCCAGCTCAGGGCAGACCTATAATTCACCCCTCCACTTT	.	TRBV18	TRBJ1-6	.
CASSFHSGNTIYF	TGCGCCAGCAGCTTTCACTCTGGAAACACCATATATTTT	.	TRBV5-1	TRBJ1-3	.
CASSPHGANYGYTF	TGTGCCAGCAGCCCACACGGAGCTAACTATGGCTACACCTTC	.	TRBV9	TRBJ1-2	.
CASSGGTDETQYF	TGTGCCAGCTCAGGAGGGACAGACGAGACCCAGTACTTC	once	TRBV18	TRBJ2-5	.
CAWRWDTSSGNTIYF	TGTGCCTGGAGATGGGACACAAGCTCTGGAAACACCATATATTTT	.	TRBV30	TRBJ1-3	.